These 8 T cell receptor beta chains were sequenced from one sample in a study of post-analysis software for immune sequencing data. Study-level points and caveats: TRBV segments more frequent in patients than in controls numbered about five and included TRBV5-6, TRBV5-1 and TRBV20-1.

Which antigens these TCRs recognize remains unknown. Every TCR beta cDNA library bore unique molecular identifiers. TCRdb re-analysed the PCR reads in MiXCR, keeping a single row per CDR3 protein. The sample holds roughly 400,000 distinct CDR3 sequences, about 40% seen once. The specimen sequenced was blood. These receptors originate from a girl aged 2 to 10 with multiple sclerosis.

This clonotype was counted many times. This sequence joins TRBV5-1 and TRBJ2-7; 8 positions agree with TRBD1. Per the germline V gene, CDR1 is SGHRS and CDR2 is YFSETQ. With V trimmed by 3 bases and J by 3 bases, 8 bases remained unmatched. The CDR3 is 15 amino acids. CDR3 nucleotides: TGCGCCAGCAGCTACCAGGGCAGGGGGCTCTACGAGCAGTACTTC. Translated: CASSYQGRGLYEQYF.

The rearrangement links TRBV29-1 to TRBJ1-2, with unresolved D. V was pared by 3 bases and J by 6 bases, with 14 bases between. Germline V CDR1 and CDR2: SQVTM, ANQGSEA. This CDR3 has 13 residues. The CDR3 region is CSVDMGDGNGYTF. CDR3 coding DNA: TGCAGCGTTGATATGGGCGACGGGAATGGCTACACCTTC.

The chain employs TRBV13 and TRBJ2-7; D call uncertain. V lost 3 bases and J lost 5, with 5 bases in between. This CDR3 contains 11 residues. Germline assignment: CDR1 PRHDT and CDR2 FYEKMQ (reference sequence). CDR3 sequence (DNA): TGTGCCAGCAGCTTTAGGCACGAGCAGTACTTC. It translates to CASSFRHEQYF.

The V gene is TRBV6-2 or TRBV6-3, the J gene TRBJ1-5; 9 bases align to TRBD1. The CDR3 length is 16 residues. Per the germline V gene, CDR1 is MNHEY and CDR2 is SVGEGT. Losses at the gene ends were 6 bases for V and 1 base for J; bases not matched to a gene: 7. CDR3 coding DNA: TGTGCCAGCAGAGAGACAGGGGGGAGAAGCAATCAGCCCCAGCATTTT. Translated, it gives CASRETGGRSNQPQHF.

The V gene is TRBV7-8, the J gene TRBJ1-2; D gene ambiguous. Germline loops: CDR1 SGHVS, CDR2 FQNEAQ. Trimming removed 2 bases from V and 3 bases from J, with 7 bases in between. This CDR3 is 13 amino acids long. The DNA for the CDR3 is TGTGCCAGCAGCTTACACACGGACTATGGCTACACCTTC. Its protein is CASSLHTDYGYTF.

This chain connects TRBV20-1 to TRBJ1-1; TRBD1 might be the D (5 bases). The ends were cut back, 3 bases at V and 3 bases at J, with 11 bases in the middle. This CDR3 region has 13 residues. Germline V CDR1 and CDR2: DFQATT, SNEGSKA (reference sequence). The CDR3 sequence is CSARRPGDTEAFF. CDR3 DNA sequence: TGCAGTGCTAGGCGTCCGGGGGACACTGAAGCTTTCTTT.

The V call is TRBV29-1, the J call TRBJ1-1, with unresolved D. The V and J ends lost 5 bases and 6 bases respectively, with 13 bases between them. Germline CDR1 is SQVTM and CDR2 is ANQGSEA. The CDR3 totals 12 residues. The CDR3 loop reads CSVKDGRPEAFF. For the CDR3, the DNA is TGCAGCGTTAAGGACGGGAGGCCTGAAGCTTTCTTT.

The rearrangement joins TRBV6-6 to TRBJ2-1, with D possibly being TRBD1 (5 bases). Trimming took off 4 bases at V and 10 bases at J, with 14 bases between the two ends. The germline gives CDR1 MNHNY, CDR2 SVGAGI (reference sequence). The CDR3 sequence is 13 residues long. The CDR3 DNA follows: TGTGCCAGCAGTTTCACAGGACCAATAGAGCAGTTCTTC. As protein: CASSFTGPIEQFF.